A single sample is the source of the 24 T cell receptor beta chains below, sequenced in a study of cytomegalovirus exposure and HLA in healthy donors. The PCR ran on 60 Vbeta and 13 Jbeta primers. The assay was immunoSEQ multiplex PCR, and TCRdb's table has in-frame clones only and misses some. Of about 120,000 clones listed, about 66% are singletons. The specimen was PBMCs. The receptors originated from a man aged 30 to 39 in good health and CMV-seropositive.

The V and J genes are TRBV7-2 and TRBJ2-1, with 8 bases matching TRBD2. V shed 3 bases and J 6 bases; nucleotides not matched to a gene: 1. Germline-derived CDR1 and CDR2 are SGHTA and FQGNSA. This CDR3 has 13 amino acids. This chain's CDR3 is CASSFRGGNEQFF. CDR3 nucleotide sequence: TGTGCCAGCAGCTTTCGGGGGGGCAATGAGCAGTTCTTC.

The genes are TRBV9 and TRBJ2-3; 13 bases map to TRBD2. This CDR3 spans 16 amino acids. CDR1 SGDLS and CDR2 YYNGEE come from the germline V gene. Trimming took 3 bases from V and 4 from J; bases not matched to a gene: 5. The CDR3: CASSEGLAGSPDTQYF. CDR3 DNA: TGTGCCAGCAGCGAGGGACTAGCGGGGTCCCCAGATACGCAGTATTTT.

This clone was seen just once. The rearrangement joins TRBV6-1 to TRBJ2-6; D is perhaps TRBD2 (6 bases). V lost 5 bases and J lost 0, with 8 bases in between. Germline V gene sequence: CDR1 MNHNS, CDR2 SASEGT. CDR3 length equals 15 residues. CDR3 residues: CASSSGDSGANVLTF. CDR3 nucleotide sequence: TGTGCCAGCAGTTCGGGGGACTCTGGGGCCAACGTCCTGACTTTC.

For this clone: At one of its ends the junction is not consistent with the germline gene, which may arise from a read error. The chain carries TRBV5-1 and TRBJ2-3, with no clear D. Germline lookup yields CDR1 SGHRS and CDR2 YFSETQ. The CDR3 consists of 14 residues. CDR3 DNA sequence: TGCGCCACCAGCGACGACCCACAGACGGATACGCAGTATTTT. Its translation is CATSDDPQTDTQYF. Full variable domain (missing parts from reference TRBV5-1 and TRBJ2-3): KAGVTQTPRYLIKTRGQQVTLSCSPISGHRSVSWYQQTPGQGLQFLFEYFSETQRNKGNFPGRFSGRQFSNSRSEMNVSTLELGDSALYLCATSDDPQTDTQYFGPGTRLTVL.

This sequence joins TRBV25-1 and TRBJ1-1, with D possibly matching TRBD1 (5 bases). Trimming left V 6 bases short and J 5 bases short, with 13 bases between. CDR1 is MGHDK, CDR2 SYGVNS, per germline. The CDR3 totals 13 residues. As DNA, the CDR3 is TGTGCCAGCAGAAAGTCCCCAGGGACTGAAGCTTTCTTT. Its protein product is CASRKSPGTEAFF.

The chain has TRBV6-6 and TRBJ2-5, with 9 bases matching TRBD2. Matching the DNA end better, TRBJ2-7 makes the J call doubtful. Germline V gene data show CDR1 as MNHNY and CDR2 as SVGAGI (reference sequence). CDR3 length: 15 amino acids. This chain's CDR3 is CASSYLASGTYEQYF. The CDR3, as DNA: TGTGCCAGCAGTTATTTGGCTAGCGGGACCTACGAGCAGTACTTC.

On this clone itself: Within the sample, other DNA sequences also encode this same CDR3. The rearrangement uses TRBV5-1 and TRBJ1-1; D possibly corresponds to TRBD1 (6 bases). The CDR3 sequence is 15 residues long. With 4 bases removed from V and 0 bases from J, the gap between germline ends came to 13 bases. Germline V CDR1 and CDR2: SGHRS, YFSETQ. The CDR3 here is CASSTEQGMNTEAFF. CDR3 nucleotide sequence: TGCGCCAGCAGCACAGAGCAGGGGATGAACACTGAAGCTTTCTTT.

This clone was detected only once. The CDR3 loop reads CASSITSGRATFF. The CDR3 region has the DNA TGTGCCAGCTCAATCACTAGCGGGAGGGCCACGTTCTTC. The J gene is TRBJ2-1, the V gene TRBV18; 13 bases line up with TRBD2. The CDR3 runs to 13 residues. CDR1 and CDR2 from the germline V gene are KGHSH and LQKENI. The V and J ends lost 5 bases and 15 bases, in that order; junction bases with no gene match: 7.

CDR3 amino acids: CASSLFGTGHNEQFF. The CDR3 DNA is TGTGCCAGCAGTTTATTTGGGACAGGGCACAATGAGCAGTTCTTC. J is TRBJ2-1 and V is TRBV28; 9 bases align to TRBD1. The junction had 3 bases not matched to a gene; V was cut back by 1 base and J by 5 bases. The CDR3 covers 15 residues. CDR1 and CDR2 (germline): MDHEN, SYDVKM.

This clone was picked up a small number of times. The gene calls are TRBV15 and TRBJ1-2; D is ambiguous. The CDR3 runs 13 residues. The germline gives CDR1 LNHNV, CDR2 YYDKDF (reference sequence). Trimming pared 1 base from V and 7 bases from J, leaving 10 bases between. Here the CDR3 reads CATSRVREGGYTF. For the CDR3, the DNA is TGTGCCACCAGCAGAGTGAGGGAGGGTGGCTACACCTTC.

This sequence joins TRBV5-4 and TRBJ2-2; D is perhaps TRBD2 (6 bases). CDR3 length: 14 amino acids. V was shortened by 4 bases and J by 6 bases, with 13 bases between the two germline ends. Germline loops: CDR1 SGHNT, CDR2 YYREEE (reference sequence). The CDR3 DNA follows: TGTGCCAGCAGCCCGTTTTGGGAGGCCGGGGAGCTGTTTTTT. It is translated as CASSPFWEAGELFF.

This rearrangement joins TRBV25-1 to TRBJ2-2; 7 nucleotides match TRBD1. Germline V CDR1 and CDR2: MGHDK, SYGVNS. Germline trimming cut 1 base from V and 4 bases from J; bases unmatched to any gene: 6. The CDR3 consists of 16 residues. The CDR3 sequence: CASSELAGQVTGELFF. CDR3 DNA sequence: TGTGCCAGCAGTGAATTGGCCGGACAGGTCACCGGGGAGCTGTTTTTT.

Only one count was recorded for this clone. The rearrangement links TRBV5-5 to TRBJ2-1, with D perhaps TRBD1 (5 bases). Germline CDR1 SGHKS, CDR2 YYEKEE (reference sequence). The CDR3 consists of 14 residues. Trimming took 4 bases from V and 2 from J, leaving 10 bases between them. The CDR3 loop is CASSIQGPYNEQFF. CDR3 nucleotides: TGTGCCAGCAGCATTCAGGGTCCCTACAATGAGCAGTTCTTC.

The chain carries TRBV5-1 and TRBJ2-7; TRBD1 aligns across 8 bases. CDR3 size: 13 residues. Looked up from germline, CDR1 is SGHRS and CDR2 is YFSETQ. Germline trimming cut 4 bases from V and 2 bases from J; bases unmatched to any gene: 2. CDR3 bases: TGCGCCAGCAGCCGGACAGGGCCCTACGAGCAGTACTTC. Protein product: CASSRTGPYEQYF.

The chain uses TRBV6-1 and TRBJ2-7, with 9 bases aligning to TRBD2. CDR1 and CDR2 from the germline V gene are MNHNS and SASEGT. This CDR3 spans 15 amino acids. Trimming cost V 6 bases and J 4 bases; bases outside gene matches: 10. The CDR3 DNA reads TGTGCCAGCAGCTCTAGCGGGAACTCATTGTACGAGCAGTACTTC. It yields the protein CASSSSGNSLYEQYF.

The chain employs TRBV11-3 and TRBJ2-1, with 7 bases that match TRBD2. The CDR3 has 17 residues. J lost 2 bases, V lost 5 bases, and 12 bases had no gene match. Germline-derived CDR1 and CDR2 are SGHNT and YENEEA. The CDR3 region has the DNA TGTGCCAGCAGCCCAGCCAAGACTAGCTCGACCTACAATGAGCAGTTCTTC. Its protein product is CASSPAKTSSTYNEQFF.

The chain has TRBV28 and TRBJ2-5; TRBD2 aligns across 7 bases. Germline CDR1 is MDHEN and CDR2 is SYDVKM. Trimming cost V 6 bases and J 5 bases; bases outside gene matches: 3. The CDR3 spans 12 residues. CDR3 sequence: CASRRGWETQYF. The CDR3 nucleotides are TGTGCCAGCAGGCGGGGGTGGGAGACCCAGTACTTC.

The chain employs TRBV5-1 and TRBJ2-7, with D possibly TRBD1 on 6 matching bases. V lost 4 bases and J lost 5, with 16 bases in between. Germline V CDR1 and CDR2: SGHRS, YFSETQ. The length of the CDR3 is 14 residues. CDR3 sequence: CASSATGPLDEQYF. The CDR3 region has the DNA TGCGCCAGCAGCGCTACAGGGCCCCTCGACGAGCAGTACTTC.

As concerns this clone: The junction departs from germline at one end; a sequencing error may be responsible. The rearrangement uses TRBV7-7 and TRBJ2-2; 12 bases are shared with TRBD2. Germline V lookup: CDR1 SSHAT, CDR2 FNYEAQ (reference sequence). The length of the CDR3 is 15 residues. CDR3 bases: TGTGCTAGCAGCTCACTAGCGGGAGGACCCGGGGAGCTGTTTTTT. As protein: CASSSLAGGPGELFF.

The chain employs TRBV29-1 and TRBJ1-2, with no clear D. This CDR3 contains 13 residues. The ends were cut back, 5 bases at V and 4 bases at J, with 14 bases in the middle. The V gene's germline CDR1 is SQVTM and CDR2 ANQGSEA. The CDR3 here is CSVYRGSTYGYTF. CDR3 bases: TGCAGCGTTTATCGAGGGAGCACCTATGGCTACACCTTC.

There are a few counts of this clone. The CDR3 DNA reads as TGTGCCAGCAGTCTTAGGTTAGGGGCCTACGAGCAGTACTTC. Amino acids: CASSLRLGAYEQYF. The rearrangement links TRBV27 to TRBJ2-5, with a possible D match to TRBD1 (5 bases). Judging by the DNA end, TRBJ2-7 fits better; the J call may be wrong. Germline V lookup: CDR1 MNHEY, CDR2 SMNVEV (reference sequence). CDR3 size: 14 residues.

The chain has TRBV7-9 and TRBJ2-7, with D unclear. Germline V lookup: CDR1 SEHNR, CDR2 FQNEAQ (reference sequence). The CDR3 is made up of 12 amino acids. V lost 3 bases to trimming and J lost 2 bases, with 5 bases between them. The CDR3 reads CASSFDTYEQYF. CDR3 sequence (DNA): TGTGCCAGCAGCTTCGACACCTACGAGCAGTACTTC.

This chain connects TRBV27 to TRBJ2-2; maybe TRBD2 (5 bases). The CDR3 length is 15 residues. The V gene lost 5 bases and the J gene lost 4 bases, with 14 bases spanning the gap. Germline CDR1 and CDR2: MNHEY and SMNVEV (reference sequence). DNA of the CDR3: TGTGCCAGCAGTGTTTCAATAGAGGGCACCGGGGAGCTGTTTTTT. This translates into CASSVSIEGTGELFF.

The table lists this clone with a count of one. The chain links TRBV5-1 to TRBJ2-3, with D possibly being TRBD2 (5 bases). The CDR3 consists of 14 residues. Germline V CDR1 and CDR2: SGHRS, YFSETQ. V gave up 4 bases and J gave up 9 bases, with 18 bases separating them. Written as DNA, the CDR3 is TGCGCCAGCAGCCAGGACTTCGGGGATGGAACGCAGTATTTT. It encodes CASSQDFGDGTQYF.